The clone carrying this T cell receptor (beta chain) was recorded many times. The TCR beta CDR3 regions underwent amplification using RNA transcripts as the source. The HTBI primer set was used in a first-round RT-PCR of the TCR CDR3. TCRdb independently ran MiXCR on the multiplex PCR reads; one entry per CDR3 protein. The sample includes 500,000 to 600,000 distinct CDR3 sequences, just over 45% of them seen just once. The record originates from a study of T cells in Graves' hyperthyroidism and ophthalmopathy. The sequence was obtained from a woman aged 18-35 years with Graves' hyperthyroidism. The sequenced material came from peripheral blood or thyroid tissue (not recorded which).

CDR3 DNA: TGTGCCAGCAGCCCCTGGACAGGGCCTTCCTACGAGCAGTACTTC. Its translation: CASSPWTGPSYEQYF. The chain is built from TRBV7-8 and TRBJ2-7; 8 bases fit TRBD1. The V and J ends lost 5 bases and 1 base, in that order; junction bases with no gene match: 7. Germline V gene lookup returns CDR1 SGHVS and CDR2 FQNEAQ. CDR3 size: 15 residues.